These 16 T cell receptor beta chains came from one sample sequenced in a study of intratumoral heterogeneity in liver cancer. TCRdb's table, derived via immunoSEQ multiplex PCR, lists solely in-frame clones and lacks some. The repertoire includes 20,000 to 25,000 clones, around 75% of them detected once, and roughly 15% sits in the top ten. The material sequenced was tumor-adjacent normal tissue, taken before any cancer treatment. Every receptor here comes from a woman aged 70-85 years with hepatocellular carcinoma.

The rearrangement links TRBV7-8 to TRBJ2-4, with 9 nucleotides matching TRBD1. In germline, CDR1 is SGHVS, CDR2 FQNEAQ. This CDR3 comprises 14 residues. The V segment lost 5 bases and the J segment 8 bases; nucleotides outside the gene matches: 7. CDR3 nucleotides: TGTGCCAGCAGCACACAGGGGGCGGAGTACATTCAGTACTTC. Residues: CASSTQGAEYIQYF.

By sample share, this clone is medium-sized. In nucleotides, the CDR3 is TGTGCCAGCAGTTTTCTAGAAAGAAGGGTCGAGCAGTACTTC. This gives the protein CASSFLERRVEQYF. The chain has TRBV27 and TRBJ2-7; D is unclear. The CDR3 length is 14 residues. CDR1 MNHEY and CDR2 SMNVEV come from the germline V gene (reference sequence). V was cut by 3 bases and J by 6 bases, with 15 bases left in between.

The CDR3 protein is CSASQGRNTGELFF. Here the CDR3 DNA reads TGCAGTGCTAGTCAGGGGAGGAACACCGGGGAGCTGTTTTTT. The chain links TRBV20-1 to TRBJ2-2; possible D gene TRBD1, 6 bases. With 3 bases removed from V and 1 base from J, the gap between germline ends came to 9 bases. This CDR3 has 14 residues. Germline-derived CDR1 and CDR2 are DFQATT and SNEGSKA (reference sequence).

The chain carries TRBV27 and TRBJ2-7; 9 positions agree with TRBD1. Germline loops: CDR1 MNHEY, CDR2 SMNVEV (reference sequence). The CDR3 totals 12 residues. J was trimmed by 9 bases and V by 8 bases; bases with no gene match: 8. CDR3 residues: CASRDRATVQYF. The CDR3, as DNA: TGTGCCAGCCGGGACAGGGCCACTGTGCAGTACTTC.

The CDR3 loop is CASSLLGGAKNEQFF. The CDR3 region has the DNA TGTGCCAGCAGCTTGTTAGGGGGCGCGAAAAATGAGCAGTTCTTC. The rearrangement uses TRBV5-4 and TRBJ2-1, with 7 bases that match TRBD1. Germline-derived CDR1 and CDR2 are SGHNT and YYREEE (reference sequence). V gave up 1 base and J gave up 7 bases; unmatched junction bases: 8. The length of the CDR3 is 15 residues.

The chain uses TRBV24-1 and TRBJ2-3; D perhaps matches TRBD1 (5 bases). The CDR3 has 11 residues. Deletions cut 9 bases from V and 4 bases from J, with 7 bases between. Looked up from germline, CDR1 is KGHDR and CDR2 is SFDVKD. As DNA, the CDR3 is TGTGCCACCGGCAGGGCAGATACGCAGTATTTT. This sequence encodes CATGRADTQYF.

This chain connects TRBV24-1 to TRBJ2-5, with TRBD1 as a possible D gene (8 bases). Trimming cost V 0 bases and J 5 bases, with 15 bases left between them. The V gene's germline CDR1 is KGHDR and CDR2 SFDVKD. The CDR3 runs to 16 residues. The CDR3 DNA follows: TGTGCCACCAGTGATTTGCCGGACAGGGAGGGGGAGACCCAGTACTTC. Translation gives CATSDLPDREGETQYF.

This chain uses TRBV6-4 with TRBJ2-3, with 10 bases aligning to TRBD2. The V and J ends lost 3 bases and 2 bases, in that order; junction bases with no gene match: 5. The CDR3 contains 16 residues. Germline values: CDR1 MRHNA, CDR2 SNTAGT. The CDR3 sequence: CASSECLAGVTDTQYF. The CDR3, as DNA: TGTGCCAGCAGTGAATGTCTAGCGGGGGTCACAGATACGCAGTATTTT.

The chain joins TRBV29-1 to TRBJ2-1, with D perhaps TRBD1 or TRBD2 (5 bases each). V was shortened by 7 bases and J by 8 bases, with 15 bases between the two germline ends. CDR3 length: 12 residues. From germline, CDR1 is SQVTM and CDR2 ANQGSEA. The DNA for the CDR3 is TGCAGCGGACGGGACCCCTCGGATGAGCAGTTCTTC. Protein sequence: CSGRDPSDEQFF.

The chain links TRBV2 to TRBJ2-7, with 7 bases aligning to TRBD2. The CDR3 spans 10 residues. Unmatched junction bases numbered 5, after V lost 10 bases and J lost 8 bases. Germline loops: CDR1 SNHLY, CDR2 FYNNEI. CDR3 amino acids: CATPGTKQYF. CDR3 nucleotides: TGTGCCACTCCCGGGACTAAGCAGTACTTC.

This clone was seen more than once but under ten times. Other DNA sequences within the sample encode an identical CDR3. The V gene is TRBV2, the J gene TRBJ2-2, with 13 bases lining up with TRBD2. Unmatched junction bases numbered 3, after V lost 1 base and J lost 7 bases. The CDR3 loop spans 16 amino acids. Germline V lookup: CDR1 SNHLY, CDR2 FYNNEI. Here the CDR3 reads CASSEGTSGRGGELFF. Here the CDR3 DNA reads TGTGCCAGCAGTGAAGGGACTAGCGGGAGAGGCGGGGAGCTGTTTTTT.

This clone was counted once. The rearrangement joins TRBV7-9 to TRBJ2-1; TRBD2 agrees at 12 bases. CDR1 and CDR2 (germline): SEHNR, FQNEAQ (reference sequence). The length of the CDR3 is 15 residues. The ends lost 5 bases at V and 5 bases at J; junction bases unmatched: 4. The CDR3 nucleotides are TGTGCCAGCAGCCAGACTAGCGGGAGCAACAATGAGCAGTTCTTC. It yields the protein CASSQTSGSNNEQFF.

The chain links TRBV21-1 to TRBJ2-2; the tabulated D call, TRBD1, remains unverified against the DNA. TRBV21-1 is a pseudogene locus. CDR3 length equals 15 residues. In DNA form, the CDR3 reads TGTGCCAGCAGCCCCCTGGACACCGTCACCGGGGAGCTGTTTTTT. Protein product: CASSPLDTVTGELFF.

The CDR3 spells CASSYQTSYNEQFF. The CDR3, as DNA: TGTGCCAGCAGTTATCAAACTAGTTACAATGAGCAGTTCTTC. The genes are TRBV6-2 or TRBV6-3 and TRBJ2-1, with a possible D match to TRBD2 (5 bases). Germline V gene data show CDR1 as MNHEY and CDR2 as SVGEGT. Trimming pared 3 bases from V and 4 bases from J, leaving 10 bases between. The length of the CDR3 is 14 residues.

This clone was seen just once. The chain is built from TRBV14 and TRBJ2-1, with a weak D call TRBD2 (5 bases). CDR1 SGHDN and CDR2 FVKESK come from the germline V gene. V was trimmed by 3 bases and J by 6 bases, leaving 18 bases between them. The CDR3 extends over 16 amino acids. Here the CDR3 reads CASSQAGVYEGNEQFF. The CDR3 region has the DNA TGTGCCAGCAGCCAGGCCGGGGTTTATGAGGGCAATGAGCAGTTCTTC.

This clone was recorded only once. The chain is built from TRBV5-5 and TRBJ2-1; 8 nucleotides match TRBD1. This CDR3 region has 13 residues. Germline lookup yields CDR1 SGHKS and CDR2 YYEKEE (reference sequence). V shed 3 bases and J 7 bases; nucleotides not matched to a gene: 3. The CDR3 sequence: CASSSTGGNEQFF. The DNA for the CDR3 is TGTGCCAGCAGCTCCACAGGGGGGAATGAGCAGTTCTTC.